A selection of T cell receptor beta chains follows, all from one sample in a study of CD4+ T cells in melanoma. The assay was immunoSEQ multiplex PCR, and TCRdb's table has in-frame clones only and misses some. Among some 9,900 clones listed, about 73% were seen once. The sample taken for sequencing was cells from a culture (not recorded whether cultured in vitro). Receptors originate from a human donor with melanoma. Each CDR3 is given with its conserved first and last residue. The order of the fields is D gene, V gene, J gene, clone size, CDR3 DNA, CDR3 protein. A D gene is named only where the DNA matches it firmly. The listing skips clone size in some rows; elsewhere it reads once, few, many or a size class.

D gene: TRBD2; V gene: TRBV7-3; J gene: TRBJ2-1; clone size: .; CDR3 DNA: TGTGCCAGCAGCTTAATGCTAGCGGGTGAGCAGTTCTTC; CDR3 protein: CASSLMLAGEQFF
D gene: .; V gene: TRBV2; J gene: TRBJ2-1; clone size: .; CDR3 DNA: TGTGCCAGCACAAGGGGGGGGACCACCCTTAATGAGCAGTTCTTC; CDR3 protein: CASTRGGTTLNEQFF
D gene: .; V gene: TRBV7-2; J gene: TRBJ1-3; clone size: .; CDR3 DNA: TGTGCCAGCAGCCTGGGAGCAGAGAACGTTGGAAACACCATATATTTT; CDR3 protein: CASSLGAENVGNTIYF
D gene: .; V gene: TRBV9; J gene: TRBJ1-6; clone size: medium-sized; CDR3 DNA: TGTGCCAGCAACCCGGGGACCTATAATTCACCCCTCCACTTT; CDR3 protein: CASNPGTYNSPLHF
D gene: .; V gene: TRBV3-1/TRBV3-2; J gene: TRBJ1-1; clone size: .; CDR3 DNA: TGTGCCAGCAGCCAAAGGGGTATAAACACTGAAGCTTTCTTT; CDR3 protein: CASSQRGINTEAFF
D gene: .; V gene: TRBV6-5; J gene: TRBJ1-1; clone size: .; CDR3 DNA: TGTGCCAGCAGTTACTCGGGTAGGGCTGAAGCTTTCTTT; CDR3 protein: CASSYSGRAEAFF
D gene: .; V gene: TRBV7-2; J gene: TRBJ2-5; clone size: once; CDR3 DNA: TGTGCCAGCAGCCTAGCACAATCCCCAGAGACCCAGTACTTC; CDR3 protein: CASSLAQSPETQYF
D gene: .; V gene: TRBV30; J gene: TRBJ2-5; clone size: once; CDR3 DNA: TGTGCCTGGAGTATCGGTGGCCCGGAGACCCAGTACTTC; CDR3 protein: CAWSIGGPETQYF
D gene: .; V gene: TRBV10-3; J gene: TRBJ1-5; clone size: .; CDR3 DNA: TGTGCCATCAGTGAGGGGTACAATCAGCCCCAGCATTTT; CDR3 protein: CAISEGYNQPQHF
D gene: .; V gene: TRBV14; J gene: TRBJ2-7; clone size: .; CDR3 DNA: TGTGCCAGCAGCCAAGAGGAACGGGACCGAGACGAGCAGTACTTC; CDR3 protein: CASSQEERDRDEQYF
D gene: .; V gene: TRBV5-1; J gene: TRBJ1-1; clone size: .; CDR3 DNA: TGCGCCAGCAGCTTGGCCATTTCCCAGACAGCGGTTAAGTCTGAAGCTTTCTTT; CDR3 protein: CASSLAISQTAVKSEAFF
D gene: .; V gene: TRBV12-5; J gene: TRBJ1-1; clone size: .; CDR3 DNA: TGTGCTAGTGGTTTGGCGACAGTCTCGAACACTGAAGCTTTCTTT; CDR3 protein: CASGLATVSNTEAFF
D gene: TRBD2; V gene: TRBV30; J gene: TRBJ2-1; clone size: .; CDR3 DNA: TGTGCCTGGAGTGTTCTTCGGGTGGCAGGGACTAGCGGGTTCTCCTACAATGAGCAGTTCTTC; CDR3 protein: CAWSVLRVAGTSGFSYNEQFF
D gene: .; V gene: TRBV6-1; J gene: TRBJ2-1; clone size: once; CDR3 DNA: TGTGCCAGCAGTGAGCAAAAACTAGTGGGCTCCTACAATGAGCAGTTCTTC; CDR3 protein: CASSEQKLVGSYNEQFF
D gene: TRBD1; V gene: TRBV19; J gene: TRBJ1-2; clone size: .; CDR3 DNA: TGTGCCAGTAGTCGGACAGGGGGAACTAGTGACTATGGCTACACCTTC; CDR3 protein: CASSRTGGTSDYGYTF
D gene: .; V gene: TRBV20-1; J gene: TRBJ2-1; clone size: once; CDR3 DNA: TGCAGTGCTAGTTCGCCAGCGTCCCTTGAGCAGTTCTTC; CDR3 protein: CSASSPASLEQFF
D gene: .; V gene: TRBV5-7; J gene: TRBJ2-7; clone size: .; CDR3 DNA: TGTGCCAGCAGCTTCATGGACAGTCCCTACGAGCAGTACTTC; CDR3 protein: CASSFMDSPYEQYF
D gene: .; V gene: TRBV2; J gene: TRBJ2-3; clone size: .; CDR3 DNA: TGTGCCAGCAGTGAAGTACAGGGAATGACAGATACGCAGTATTTT; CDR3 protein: CASSEVQGMTDTQYF
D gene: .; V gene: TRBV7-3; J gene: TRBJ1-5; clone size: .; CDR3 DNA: TGTGCCAGCAGCAGCTCCACATCGGGGCAGCCCCAGCATTTT; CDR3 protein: CASSSSTSGQPQHF
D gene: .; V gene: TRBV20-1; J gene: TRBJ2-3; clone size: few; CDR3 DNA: TGCAGTGCTAGTTGGGGGGCCGGCACAGATACGCAGTATTTT; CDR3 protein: CSASWGAGTDTQYF
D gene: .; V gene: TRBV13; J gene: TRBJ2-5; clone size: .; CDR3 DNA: TGTGCCAGCAGCTTAACTGCTGGTTGGGGTGAAGAGACCCAGTACTTC; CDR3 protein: CASSLTAGWGEETQYF
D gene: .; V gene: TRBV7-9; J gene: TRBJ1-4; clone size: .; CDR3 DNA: TGTGCCAGCAGCAAATCCGGGGCAGGGTCATACGAAAAACTGTTTTTT; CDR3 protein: CASSKSGAGSYEKLFF
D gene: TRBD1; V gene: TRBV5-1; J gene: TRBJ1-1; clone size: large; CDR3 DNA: TGCGCCAGCAGCCCCCGACGGGACAGCTTGAACACTGAAGCTTTCTTT; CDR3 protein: CASSPRRDSLNTEAFF
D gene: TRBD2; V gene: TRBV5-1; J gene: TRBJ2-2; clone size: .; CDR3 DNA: TGCGCCAGCAGGGAGACTAGCGGGGGGACCGGGGAGCTGTTTTTT; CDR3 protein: CASRETSGGTGELFF
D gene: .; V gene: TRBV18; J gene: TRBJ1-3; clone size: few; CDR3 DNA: TGTGCCAGCTCACTGCAGGGAGGTGGAAACACCATATATTTT; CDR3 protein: CASSLQGGGNTIYF
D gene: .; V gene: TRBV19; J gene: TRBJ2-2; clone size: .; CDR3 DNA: TGTGCCAGTAGCCGAGCACCAGTGGCCGGGGAGCTGTTTTTT; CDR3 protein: CASSRAPVAGELFF
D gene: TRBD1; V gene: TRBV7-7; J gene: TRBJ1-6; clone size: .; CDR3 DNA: TGTGCCAGCAGCTTGGCGGGACAGGGCAATTCACCCCTCCACTTT; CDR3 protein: CASSLAGQGNSPLHF
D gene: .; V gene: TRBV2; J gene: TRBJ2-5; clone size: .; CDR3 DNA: TGTGCCAGCAGTGGGTACCAAGAGACCCAGTACTTC; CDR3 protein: CASSGYQETQYF
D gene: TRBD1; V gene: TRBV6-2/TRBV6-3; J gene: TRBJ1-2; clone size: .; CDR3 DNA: TGTGCCAGCAGTTACGCGGCAAGCAGGGGGGACTATGGCTACACCTTC; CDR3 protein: CASSYAASRGDYGYTF
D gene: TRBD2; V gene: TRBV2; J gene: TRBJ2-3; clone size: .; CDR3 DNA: TGTGCCAGCAGCCCTGGGACTAGCGTAGCAGATACGCAGTATTTT; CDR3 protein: CASSPGTSVADTQYF
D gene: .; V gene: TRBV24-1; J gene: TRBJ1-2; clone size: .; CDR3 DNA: TGTGCCACCAGTGATCGACGGCCAGGGCACTATGGCTACACCTTC; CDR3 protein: CATSDRRPGHYGYTF
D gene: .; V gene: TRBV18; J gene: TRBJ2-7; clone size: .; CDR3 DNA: TGTGCCAGCTCACCAGGAGATAATCGGCGGGGACAATACTACGAGCAGTACTTC; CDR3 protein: CASSPGDNRRGQYYEQYF
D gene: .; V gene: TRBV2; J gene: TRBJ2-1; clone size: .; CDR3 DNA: TGTGCCAGCAGTGACGAGGGGGGACCCCACAATGAGCAGTTCTTC; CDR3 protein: CASSDEGGPHNEQFF
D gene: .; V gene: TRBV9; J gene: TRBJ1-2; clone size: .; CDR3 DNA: TGTGCCAGCAGCCCGGGACCTCACTATGGCTACACCTTC; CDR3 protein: CASSPGPHYGYTF
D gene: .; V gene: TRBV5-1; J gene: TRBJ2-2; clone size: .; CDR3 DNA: TGCGCCAGCAGCCCCGGATCGGGGGTCGTCGGGGAGCTGTTTTTT; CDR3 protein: CASSPGSGVVGELFF
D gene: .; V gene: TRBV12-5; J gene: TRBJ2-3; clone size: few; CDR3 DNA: TGTGCTAGTGCATCTTCGGGGGCAGATACGCAGTATTTT; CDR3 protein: CASASSGADTQYF
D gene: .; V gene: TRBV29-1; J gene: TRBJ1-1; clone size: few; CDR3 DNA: TGCAGCGTATCCCGACACCAGAACACTGAAGCTTTCTTT; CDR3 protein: CSVSRHQNTEAFF
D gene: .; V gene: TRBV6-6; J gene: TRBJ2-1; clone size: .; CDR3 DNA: TGTGCCAGCAGTTACTCGCTGACCTACAATGAGCAGTTCTTC; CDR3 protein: CASSYSLTYNEQFF
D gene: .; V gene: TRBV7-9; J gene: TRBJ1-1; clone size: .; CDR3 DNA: TGTGCCAGCAGCTTAGGACCGGGGACGTACGCTGAAGCTTTCTTT; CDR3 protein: CASSLGPGTYAEAFF
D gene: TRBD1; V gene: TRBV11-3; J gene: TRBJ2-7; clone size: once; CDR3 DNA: TGTGCCAGCAGCTTAACAGGGGTGGCCTACGAGCAGTACTTC; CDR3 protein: CASSLTGVAYEQYF
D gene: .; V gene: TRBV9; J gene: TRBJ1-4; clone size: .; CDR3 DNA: TGTGCCAGCAGCGTAGACCCCATGGGTTTAGAAAAACTGTTTTTT; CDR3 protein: CASSVDPMGLEKLFF